The clone carrying this T cell receptor beta chain has only a few counts. The data are from a study of T cells in Graves' hyperthyroidism and ophthalmopathy. About the study: The blood sample was taken at first diagnosis, before treatment began.

The TCR beta CDR3 regions underwent amplification using RNA transcripts as the source. The TCR CDR3 first-round RT-PCR relied on the HTBI primer set. TCRdb re-called the multiplex PCR reads with MiXCR, one entry per CDR3 protein. The data contain 250,000 or so distinct CDR3 sequences, around 15% of them singletons. This CDR3 has 16 amino acids. Germline CDR1 reads SGHRS; CDR2 reads YFSETQ. With 2 bases removed from V and 3 bases from J, the gap between germline ends came to 15 bases. The genes are TRBV5-1 and TRBJ1-3, with D unclear. The sequence was obtained from a woman aged 45-65 years with Graves' hyperthyroidism that later progressed to Graves' ophthalmopathy. The sequencing sample was made of blood. In DNA, the CDR3 is TGCGCCAGCAGCTTCTCCTCCGGGGTAGGTGGAAACACCATATATTTT. Its translation: CASSFSSGVGGNTIYF.